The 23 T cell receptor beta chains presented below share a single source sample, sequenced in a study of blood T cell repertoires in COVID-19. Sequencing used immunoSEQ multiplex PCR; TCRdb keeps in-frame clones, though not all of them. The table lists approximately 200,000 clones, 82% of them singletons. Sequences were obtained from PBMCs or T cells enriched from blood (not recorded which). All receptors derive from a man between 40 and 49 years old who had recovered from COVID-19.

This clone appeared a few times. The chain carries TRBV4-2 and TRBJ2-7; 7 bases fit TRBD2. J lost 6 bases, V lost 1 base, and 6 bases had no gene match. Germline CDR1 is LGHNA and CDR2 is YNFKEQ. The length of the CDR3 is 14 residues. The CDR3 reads CASSQGGRGREQYV. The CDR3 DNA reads TGTGCCAGCAGCCAAGGTGGGAGGGGCCGCGAGCAGTACGTC.

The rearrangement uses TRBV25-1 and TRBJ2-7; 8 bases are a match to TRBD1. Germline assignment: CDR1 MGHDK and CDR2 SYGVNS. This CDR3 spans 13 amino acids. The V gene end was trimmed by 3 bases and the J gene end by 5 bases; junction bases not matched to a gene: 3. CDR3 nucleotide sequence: TGTGCCAGCAGTGACAGGGGGCGCGACGAGCAGTACTTC. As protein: CASSDRGRDEQYF.

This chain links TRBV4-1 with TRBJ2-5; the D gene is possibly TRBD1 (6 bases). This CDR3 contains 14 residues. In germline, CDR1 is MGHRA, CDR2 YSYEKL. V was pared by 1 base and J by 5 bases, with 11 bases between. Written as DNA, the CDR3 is TGCGCCAGCAGCCAAGGCAGGGGCGAGGAGACCCAGTACTTC. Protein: CASSQGRGEETQYF.

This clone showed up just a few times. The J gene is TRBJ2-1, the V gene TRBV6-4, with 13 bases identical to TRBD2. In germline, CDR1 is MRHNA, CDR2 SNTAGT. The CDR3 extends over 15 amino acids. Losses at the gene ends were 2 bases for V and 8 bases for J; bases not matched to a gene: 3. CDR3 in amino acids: CASSDGTSGNDEQFF. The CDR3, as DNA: TGTGCCAGCAGTGACGGGACTAGCGGGAACGATGAGCAGTTCTTC.

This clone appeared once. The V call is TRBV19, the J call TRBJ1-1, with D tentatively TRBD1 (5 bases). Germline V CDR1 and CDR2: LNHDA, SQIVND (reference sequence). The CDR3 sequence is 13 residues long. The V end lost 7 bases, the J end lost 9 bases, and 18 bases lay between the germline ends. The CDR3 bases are TGTGCCAGTACCGGGACTGAAGAGGCAAAAGCTTTCTTT. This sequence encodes CASTGTEEAKAFF. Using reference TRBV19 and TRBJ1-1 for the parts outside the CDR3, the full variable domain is DGGITQSPKYLFRKEGQNVTLSCEQNLNHDAMYWYRQDPGQGLRLIYYSQIVNDFQKGDIAEGYSVSREKKESFPLTVTSAQKNPTAFYLCASTGTEEAKAFFGQGTRLTVV.

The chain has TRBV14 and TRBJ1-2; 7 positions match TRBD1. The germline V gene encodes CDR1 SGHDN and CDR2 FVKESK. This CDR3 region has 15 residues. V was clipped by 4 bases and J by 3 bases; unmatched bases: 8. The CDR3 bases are TGTGCCAGCAGCCCTAGAGGACAGGTCGACTATGGCTACACCTTC. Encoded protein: CASSPRGQVDYGYTF.

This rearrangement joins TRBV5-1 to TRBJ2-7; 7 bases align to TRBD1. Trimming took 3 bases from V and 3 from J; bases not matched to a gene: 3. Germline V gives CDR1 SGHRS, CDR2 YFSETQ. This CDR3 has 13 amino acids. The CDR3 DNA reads TGCGCCAGCAGCTCTAGACAGGGCTACGAGCAGTACTTC. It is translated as CASSSRQGYEQYF.

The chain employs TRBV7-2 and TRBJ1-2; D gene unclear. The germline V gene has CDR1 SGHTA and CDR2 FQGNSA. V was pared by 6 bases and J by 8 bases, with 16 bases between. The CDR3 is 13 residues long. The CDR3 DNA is TGTGCCAGCAGTGTGGACGGGATTTGGGGCTACACCTTC. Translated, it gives CASSVDGIWGYTF. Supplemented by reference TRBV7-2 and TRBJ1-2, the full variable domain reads GAGVSQSPSNKVTEKGKDVELRCDPISGHTALYWYRQSLGQGLEFLIYFQGNSAPDKSGLPSDRFSAERTGGSVSTLTIQRTQQEDSAVYLCASSVDGIWGYTFGSGTRLTVV.

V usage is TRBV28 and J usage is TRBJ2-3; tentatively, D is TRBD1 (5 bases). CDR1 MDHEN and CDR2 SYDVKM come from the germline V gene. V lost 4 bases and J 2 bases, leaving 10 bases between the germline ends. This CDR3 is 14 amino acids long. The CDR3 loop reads CASSSPTVTDTQYF. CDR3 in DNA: TGTGCCAGCAGTTCGCCGACAGTCACAGATACGCAGTATTTT.

DNA for the CDR3: TGTGCCAGCAGCGCATCCGGGAAAGCTTTCTTT. Translating it yields CASSASGKAFF. This chain uses TRBV3-1 (or the pseudogene TRBV3-2) with TRBJ1-1; D uncertain. The CDR3 is made up of 11 amino acids. Germline V gene sequence: CDR1 LGHDT, CDR2 YNNKEL (reference sequence). V lost 5 bases to trimming and J lost 9 bases, with 10 bases between them.

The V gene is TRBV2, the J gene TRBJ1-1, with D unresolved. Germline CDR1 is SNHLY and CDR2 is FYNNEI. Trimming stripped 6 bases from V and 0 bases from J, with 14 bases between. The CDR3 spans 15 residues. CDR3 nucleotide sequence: TGTGCCAGCAGGGCTCCTACAGAATTGAACACTGAAGCTTTCTTT. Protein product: CASRAPTELNTEAFF.

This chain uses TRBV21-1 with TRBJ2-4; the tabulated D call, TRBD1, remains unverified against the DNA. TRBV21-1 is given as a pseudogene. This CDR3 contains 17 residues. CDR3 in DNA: TGTGCCAGCAGCCCGCGACGACAGGGGCTAGCCAAAAACATTCAGTACTTC. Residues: CASSPRRQGLAKNIQYF.

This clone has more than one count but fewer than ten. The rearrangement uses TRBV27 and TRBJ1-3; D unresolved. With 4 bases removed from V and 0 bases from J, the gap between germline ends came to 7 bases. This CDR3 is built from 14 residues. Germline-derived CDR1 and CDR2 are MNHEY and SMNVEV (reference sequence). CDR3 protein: CASSSRASGNTIYF. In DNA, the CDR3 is TGTGCCAGCAGTTCTAGAGCCTCTGGAAACACCATATATTTT.

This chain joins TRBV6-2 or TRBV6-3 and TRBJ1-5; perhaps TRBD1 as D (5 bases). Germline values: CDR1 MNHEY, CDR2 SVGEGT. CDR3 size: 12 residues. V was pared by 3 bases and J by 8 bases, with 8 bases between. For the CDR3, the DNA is TGTGCCAGCAGTTATGGGGGGGAGCCCCAGCATTTT. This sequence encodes CASSYGGEPQHF.

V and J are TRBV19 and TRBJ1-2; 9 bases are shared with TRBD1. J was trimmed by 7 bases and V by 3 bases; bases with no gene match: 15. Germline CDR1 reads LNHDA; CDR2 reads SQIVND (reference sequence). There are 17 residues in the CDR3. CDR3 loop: CASSIGGQGLISFGYTF. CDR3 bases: TGTGCCAGTAGTATTGGGGGACAGGGTTTAATTTCGTTTGGCTACACCTTC.

The DNA for the CDR3 is TGTGCCAGCGAACTGGGGGGGTTTGGGGAAAAACTGTTTTTT. This codes for CASELGGFGEKLFF. V is TRBV6-6 and J is TRBJ1-4; possible D gene TRBD1, 5 bases. The CDR3 runs to 14 residues. V was pared by 8 bases and J by 8 bases, with 18 bases between. Per germline, CDR1 MNHNY and CDR2 SVGAGI (reference sequence).

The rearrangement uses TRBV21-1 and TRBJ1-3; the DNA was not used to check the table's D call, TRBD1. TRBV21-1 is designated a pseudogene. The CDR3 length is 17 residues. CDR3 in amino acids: CASSKALETGSGNTIYF. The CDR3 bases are TGTGCCAGCAGCAAAGCGCTTGAGACAGGGTCTGGAAACACCATATATTTT.

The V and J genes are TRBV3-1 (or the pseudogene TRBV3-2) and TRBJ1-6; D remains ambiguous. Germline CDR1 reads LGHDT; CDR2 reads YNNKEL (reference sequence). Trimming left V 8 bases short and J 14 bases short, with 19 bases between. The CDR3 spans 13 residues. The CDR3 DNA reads TGTGCCAGCGCGACCGGGGTCGATGAAACCCTCCACTTT. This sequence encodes CASATGVDETLHF.

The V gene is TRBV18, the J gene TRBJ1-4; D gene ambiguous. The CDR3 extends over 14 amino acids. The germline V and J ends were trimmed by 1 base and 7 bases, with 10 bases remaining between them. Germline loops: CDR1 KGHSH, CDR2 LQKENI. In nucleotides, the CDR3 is TGTGCCAGCTCACCACGTTCCAGTGGTGAAAAACTGTTTTTT. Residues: CASSPRSSGEKLFF.

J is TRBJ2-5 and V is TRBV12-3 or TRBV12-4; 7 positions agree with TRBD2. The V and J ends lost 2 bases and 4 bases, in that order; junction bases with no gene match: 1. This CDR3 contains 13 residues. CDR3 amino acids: CASSLWGGETQYF. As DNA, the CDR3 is TGTGCCAGCAGTTTATGGGGGGGAGAGACCCAGTACTTC.

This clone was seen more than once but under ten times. CDR3 protein: CASSLRTSGRAESYEQYF. The CDR3 DNA sequence: TGTGCCAGCAGCTTAAGGACTAGCGGGAGGGCCGAGTCCTACGAGCAGTACTTC. The rearrangement joins TRBV7-9 to TRBJ2-7; 15 nucleotides match TRBD2. CDR3 length equals 18 residues. V dropped 2 bases and J dropped 1; count of bases not matched to a gene: 6. Germline assignment: CDR1 SEHNR and CDR2 FQNEAQ (reference sequence).

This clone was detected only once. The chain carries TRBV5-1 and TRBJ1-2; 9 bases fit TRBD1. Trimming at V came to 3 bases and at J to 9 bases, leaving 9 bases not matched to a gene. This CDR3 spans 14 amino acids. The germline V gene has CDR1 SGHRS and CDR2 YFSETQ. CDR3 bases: TGCGCCAGCAGCTGGGGGACAGGGCTTAGGAGCTACACCTTC. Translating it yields CASSWGTGLRSYTF.

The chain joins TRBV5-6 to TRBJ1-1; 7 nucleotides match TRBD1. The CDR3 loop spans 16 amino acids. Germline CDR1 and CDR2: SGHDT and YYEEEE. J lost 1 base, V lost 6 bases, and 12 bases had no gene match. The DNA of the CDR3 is TGTGCCAGCAACCCCCGGGACAGAAAGGGGAACACTGAAGCTTTCTTT. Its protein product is CASNPRDRKGNTEAFF.